These 28 T cell receptor beta chains originate from one sample sequenced in a study of Tregs in tolerant kidney transplant recipients. The assay was immunoSEQ multiplex PCR, and TCRdb's table has in-frame clones only and misses some. The sample records approximately 66,000 clones, roughly 88% being singletons. Material: Tregs from blood, obtained before the transplant. The receptors here all came from a human donor who received a combined kidney and bone marrow transplant.

The chain links TRBV6-1 to TRBJ2-5, with 14 nucleotides matching TRBD2. The J call could be wrong; TRBJ2-7 is a better fit for the DNA end. The CDR3 consists of 18 residues. CDR1 is MNHNS, CDR2 SASEGT, per germline. The DNA of the CDR3 is TGTGCCAGCAGTGTCTTTGGGACTAGCGGGAGTAGCGTTTACGAGCAGTACTTC. Translation gives CASSVFGTSGSSVYEQYF.

V usage is TRBV6-6 and J usage is TRBJ2-7; D is undetermined. Germline-derived CDR1 and CDR2 are MNHNY and SVGAGI (reference sequence). This CDR3 contains 15 residues. Trimming removed 0 bases from V and 2 bases from J, with 11 bases in between. The CDR3 region is CASSYSMRLPYEQYF. CDR3 nucleotides: TGTGCCAGCAGTTACTCGATGCGGCTCCCCTACGAGCAGTACTTC.

This clone was seen a single time. The chain links TRBV7-2 to TRBJ1-5, with D maybe TRBD1 (5 bases). The CDR3 has 17 amino acids. The germline V gene encodes CDR1 SGHTA and CDR2 FQGNSA. Trimming removed 5 bases at V and 3 bases at J, with 20 bases between. CDR3 amino acids: CASSLMGYQGYNQPQHF. DNA of the CDR3: TGTGCCAGCAGCCTCATGGGGTACCAGGGATACAATCAGCCCCAGCATTTT.

The CDR3: CATSRLGTTNEKLFF. The CDR3, as DNA: TGTGCCACCAGCAGATTAGGGACAACTAATGAAAAACTGTTTTTT. This sequence joins TRBV15 and TRBJ1-4; D gene uncertain. In germline, CDR1 is LNHNV, CDR2 YYDKDF (reference sequence). The CDR3 length is 15 residues. Deletions cut 2 bases from V and 0 bases from J, with 7 bases between.

The V call is TRBV2, the J call TRBJ2-3; 10 bases fit TRBD1. Germline V CDR1 and CDR2: SNHLY, FYNNEI. With V trimmed by 6 bases and J by 15 bases, 15 bases remained unmatched. CDR3 length equals 14 residues. CDR3 in DNA: TGTGCCAGCAGCCACCCGGGGGACAGGGGCGCCCAATATTTT. Amino acid sequence: CASSHPGDRGAQYF.

The gene calls are TRBV2 and TRBJ2-5; D could derive from TRBD1 or TRBD2 (5 bases each). The germline V and J ends were trimmed by 6 bases and 4 bases, with 18 bases remaining between them. In germline, CDR1 is SNHLY, CDR2 FYNNEI. The CDR3 consists of 15 residues. The CDR3 DNA sequence: TGTGCCAGCAGGTCCGGGGAAGGGGCTGCAGAGACCCAGTACTTC. Translation gives CASRSGEGAAETQYF.

The CDR3 here is CASSLHTSGYTF. CDR3 DNA sequence: TGTGCCAGCAGCTTACACACAAGCGGCTACACCTTC. The chain employs TRBV7-9 and TRBJ1-2; D is ambiguous. The germline V gene has CDR1 SEHNR and CDR2 FQNEAQ (reference sequence). This CDR3 is built from 12 residues. V was clipped by 2 bases and J by 8 bases, with 9 bases between them.

The chain combines TRBV10-3 with TRBJ1-1, with D maybe TRBD1 (6 bases). Trimming removed 2 bases at V and 0 bases at J, with 16 bases between. The germline V gene has CDR1 ENHRY and CDR2 SYGVKD. The CDR3 has 17 amino acids. CDR3: CAISEIRQGRMNTEAFF. CDR3 in DNA: TGTGCCATCAGTGAGATCCGGCAGGGGAGGATGAACACTGAAGCTTTCTTT.

The chain joins TRBV6-5 to TRBJ2-1; D perhaps matches TRBD2 (6 bases). The CDR3 is 15 residues long. The germline V gene has CDR1 MNHEY and CDR2 SVGAGI. V was trimmed by 4 bases and J by 0 bases, leaving 10 bases between them. This CDR3 is CASSSLARSYNEQFF. The CDR3 DNA reads TGTGCCAGCAGTTCACTAGCCCGCTCCTACAATGAGCAGTTCTTC.

The chain uses TRBV7-6 and TRBJ2-1, with 10 positions matching TRBD1. Germline CDR1 reads SGHVS; CDR2 reads FNYEAQ. The CDR3 loop spans 16 amino acids. V dropped 5 bases and J dropped 5; count of bases not matched to a gene: 9. CDR3 amino acids: CASSPGDRGRDNEQFF. The CDR3 region has the DNA TGTGCCAGCAGCCCCGGGGACAGGGGCCGGGACAATGAGCAGTTCTTC.

The chain employs TRBV7-8 and TRBJ2-7; D remains ambiguous. V was cut by 4 bases and J by 7 bases, with 14 bases left in between. Germline CDR1 and CDR2: SGHVS and FQNEAQ. This CDR3 has 13 residues. For the CDR3, the DNA is TGTGCCAGCAGCTCACAGAGTGTCACGGAGCAGTACTTC. The encoded protein is CASSSQSVTEQYF. The whole variable domain, remainder taken from reference TRBV7-8 and TRBJ2-7, is GAGVSQSPRYKVAKRGQDVALRCDPISGHVSLFWYQQALGQGPEFLTYFQNEAQLDKSGLPSDRFFAERPEGSVSTLKIQRTQQEDSAVYLCASSSQSVTEQYFGPGTRLTVT.

J is TRBJ2-6 and V is TRBV15, with 9 positions matching TRBD1. The V gene's germline CDR1 is LNHNV and CDR2 YYDKDF (reference sequence). With 1 base clipped from V and 9 bases from J, the junction kept 10 bases outside the gene matches. This CDR3 spans 17 amino acids. This CDR3 is CATSRVDPGTGLNVLTF. DNA for the CDR3: TGTGCCACCAGCAGAGTTGACCCCGGGACAGGGCTCAACGTCCTGACTTTC.

The chain links TRBV6-1 to TRBJ1-1; no firm D call. The V gene lost 6 bases and the J gene lost 0 bases, with 5 bases spanning the gap. The CDR3 length is 12 residues. Germline CDR1 and CDR2: MNHNS and SASEGT. The CDR3, as DNA: TGTGCCAGCAGCTACATGAACACTGAAGCTTTCTTT. This translates into CASSYMNTEAFF.

The chain uses TRBV5-4 and TRBJ2-3, with D perhaps being TRBD1 or TRBD2 (5 bases each). The V gene's germline CDR1 is SGHNT and CDR2 YYREEE (reference sequence). V gave up 4 bases and J gave up 5 bases, with 26 bases separating them. This CDR3 comprises 18 residues. CDR3 DNA: TGTGCCAGCAGCCCCTACCCCCCGGGACGAGCGTTCATAGATACGCAGTATTTT. Translated, it gives CASSPYPPGRAFIDTQYF.

The CDR3 bases are TGCGCCAGCAGCTCCCCGGACGGTAACTACGAGCAGTACTTC. It is translated as CASSSPDGNYEQYF. V usage is TRBV5-1 and J usage is TRBJ2-7; D unclear. The V and J ends lost 3 bases and 3 bases respectively, with 13 bases between them. The CDR3 is made up of 14 amino acids. Germline V gene data show CDR1 as SGHRS and CDR2 as YFSETQ.

The chain uses TRBV7-8 and TRBJ2-7; possible D gene TRBD2, 5 bases. Germline lookup yields CDR1 SGHVS and CDR2 FQNEAQ. This CDR3 region has 16 residues. Between the trimmed V and J ends, which lost 5 bases and 3 bases, there was a span of 20 bases. The CDR3 reads CASSLAPPGNLYEQYF. The CDR3, as DNA: TGTGCCAGCAGCCTGGCCCCCCCCGGGAACCTCTACGAGCAGTACTTC.

The genes are TRBV5-1 and TRBJ2-3; 7 positions match TRBD2. V was clipped by 1 base and J by 4 bases; unmatched bases: 6. CDR3 length equals 15 residues. The germline CDR1 and CDR2 sequences are SGHRS and YFSETQ. CDR3: CASSLREGRADTQYF. As DNA, the CDR3 is TGCGCCAGCAGCTTGAGGGAGGGTAGAGCAGATACGCAGTATTTT.

The chain recombines TRBV6-5 with TRBJ1-2; a possible D gene is TRBD1 (6 bases). The CDR3 has 12 residues. In germline, CDR1 is MNHEY, CDR2 SVGAGI. V was shortened by 6 bases and J by 3 bases, with 8 bases between the two germline ends. The CDR3 DNA reads TGTGCCAGCAGCCCAGGGGACTATGGCTACACCTTC. It encodes CASSPGDYGYTF.

The chain employs TRBV7-9 and TRBJ2-2; 13 nucleotides match TRBD2. J gave up 1 base and V 1 base, and 6 bases lay outside the gene matches. Germline V lookup: CDR1 SEHNR, CDR2 FQNEAQ (reference sequence). The length of the CDR3 is 19 residues. CDR3 sequence: CASSLEGGLAGRNTGELFF. As DNA, the CDR3 is TGTGCCAGCAGCTTAGAAGGGGGACTAGCGGGAAGGAACACCGGGGAGCTGTTTTTT.

The chain is built from TRBV6-5 and TRBJ2-3; tentatively, D is TRBD1 or TRBD2 (6 bases each). The CDR3 length is 13 residues. The germline V gene encodes CDR1 MNHEY and CDR2 SVGAGI. V lost 10 bases, J lost 1 base, and 12 bases lay in between. CDR3 nucleotides: TGTGCCATCAAAAGGGGGGGCACAGATACGCAGTATTTT. Encoded protein: CAIKRGGTDTQYF.

The rearrangement uses TRBV6-6 and TRBJ2-7; the D is unclear. Trimming removed 3 bases at V and 2 bases at J, with 14 bases between. The CDR3 length is 15 residues. The germline V gene encodes CDR1 MNHNY and CDR2 SVGAGI (reference sequence). As DNA, the CDR3 is TGTGCCAGCAGTTATTCAGACACCTTTACCTACGAGCAGTACTTC. Protein sequence: CASSYSDTFTYEQYF.

In its sample, this clone was seen once. V is TRBV27 and J is TRBJ1-4; 7 bases fit TRBD1. The CDR3 runs to 14 residues. After removal of 8 bases from V and 0 bases from J, the junction contained 3 bases not matched to a gene. Germline CDR1 MNHEY, CDR2 SMNVEV (reference sequence). The CDR3 nucleotides are TGTGCCAGCCGACAGGGAGCAACTAATGAAAAACTGTTTTTT. Translating it yields CASRQGATNEKLFF. The complete variable domain, with remaining parts taken from reference TRBV27 and TRBJ1-4, reads EAQVTQNPRYLITVTGKKLTVTCSQNMNHEYMSWYRQDPGLGLRQIYYSMNVEVTDKGDVPEGYKVSRKEKRNFPLILESPSPNQTSLYFCASRQGATNEKLFFGSGTQLSVL.

The J gene is TRBJ1-2, the V gene TRBV27; 7 bases are shared with TRBD1. This CDR3 is built from 15 residues. Germline CDR1 reads MNHEY; CDR2 reads SMNVEV (reference sequence). J was trimmed by 6 bases and V by 6 bases; bases with no gene match: 13. CDR3 amino acids: CASRPRADREDGYTF. Here the CDR3 DNA reads TGTGCCAGCAGACCTCGGGCCGACAGGGAAGATGGCTACACCTTC.

A remark on this clone: Its ends do not fully match the called genes, so a read error is possible. This chain uses TRBV2 with TRBJ1-2, with D maybe TRBD1 (5 bases). The CDR3 is made up of 13 amino acids. Germline lookup yields CDR1 SNHLY and CDR2 FYNNEI. The CDR3 coding sequence is TGTGCCAGCAGCGAAGGGACCTCTTATGGCTACACCTTC. It encodes CASSEGTSYGYTF.

The chain recombines TRBV5-4 with TRBJ1-2; D is uncertain. From germline, CDR1 is SGHNT and CDR2 YYREEE (reference sequence). V dropped 10 bases and J dropped 6 bases, with 13 bases sitting between them. This CDR3 region has 11 residues. In nucleotides, the CDR3 is TGTGCCTCCCTCGGCTTTGATGGCTACACCTTC. Amino acids: CASLGFDGYTF.

The chain uses TRBV6-1 and TRBJ2-5; 7 nucleotides line up with TRBD2. The germline gives CDR1 MNHNS, CDR2 SASEGT. The CDR3 has 15 residues. Unmatched junction bases numbered 8, after V lost 7 bases and J lost 0 bases. CDR3 sequence (DNA): TGTGCCAGCACGGGAGGCTGGGGGTACCAAGAGACCCAGTACTTC. Its translation: CASTGGWGYQETQYF.

The chain recombines TRBV7-9 with TRBJ2-5; the D gene is possibly TRBD1 (6 bases). Between the trimmed V and J ends, which lost 4 bases and 5 bases, there was a span of 14 bases. This CDR3 is built from 14 residues. Germline CDR1 reads SEHNR; CDR2 reads FQNEAQ (reference sequence). In DNA form, the CDR3 reads TGTGCCAGCAGCTCACGAGGGGGAGTGGAGACCCAGTACTTC. It codes for CASSSRGGVETQYF.

The chain joins TRBV5-1 to TRBJ2-7; D ambiguous. The CDR3 spans 11 residues. With 4 bases removed from V and 2 bases from J, the gap between germline ends came to 4 bases. Germline V gene sequence: CDR1 SGHRS, CDR2 YFSETQ. The CDR3 DNA sequence: TGCGCCAGCAGCATTACCTACGAGCAGTACTTC. Its protein product is CASSITYEQYF.